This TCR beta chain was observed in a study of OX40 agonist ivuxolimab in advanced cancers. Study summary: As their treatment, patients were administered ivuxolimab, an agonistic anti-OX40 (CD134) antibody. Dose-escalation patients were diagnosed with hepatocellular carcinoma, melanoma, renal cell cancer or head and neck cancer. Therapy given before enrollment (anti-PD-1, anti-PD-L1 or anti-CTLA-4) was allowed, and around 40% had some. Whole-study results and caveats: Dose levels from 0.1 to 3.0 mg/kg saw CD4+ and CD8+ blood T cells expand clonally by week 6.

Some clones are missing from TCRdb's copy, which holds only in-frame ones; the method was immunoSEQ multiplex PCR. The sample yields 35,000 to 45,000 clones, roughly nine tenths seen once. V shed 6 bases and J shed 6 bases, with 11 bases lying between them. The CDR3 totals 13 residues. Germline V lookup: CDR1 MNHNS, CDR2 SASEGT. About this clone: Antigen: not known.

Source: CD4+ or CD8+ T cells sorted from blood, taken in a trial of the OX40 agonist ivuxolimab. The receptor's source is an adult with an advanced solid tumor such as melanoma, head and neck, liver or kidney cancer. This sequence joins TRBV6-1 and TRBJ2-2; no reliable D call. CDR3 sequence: CASRVLRPGELFF. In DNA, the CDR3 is TGTGCCAGCAGGGTCTTGAGGCCCGGGGAGCTGTTTTTT.